This T cell receptor beta chain comes out of a study of control samples from healthy donors and cancer patients. This CDR3 is 16 amino acids long. Trimming removed 7 bases at V and 0 bases at J, with 17 bases between. Germline values: CDR1 LNHDA, CDR2 SQIVND (reference sequence). Measured with immunoSEQ multiplex PCR; TCRdb has only the in-frame clones, and not every one. Of 80,000 or so clones in the sample, roughly 94% were seen once. Specimen: blood. The sequence was collected from a woman aged 40 to 55 in good health. The chain recombines TRBV19 with TRBJ2-3, with D hard to call. The CDR3 reads CASTPRAASSTDTQYF. CDR3 in DNA: TGTGCCAGTACCCCTAGGGCAGCGTCTAGCACAGATACGCAGTATTTT.